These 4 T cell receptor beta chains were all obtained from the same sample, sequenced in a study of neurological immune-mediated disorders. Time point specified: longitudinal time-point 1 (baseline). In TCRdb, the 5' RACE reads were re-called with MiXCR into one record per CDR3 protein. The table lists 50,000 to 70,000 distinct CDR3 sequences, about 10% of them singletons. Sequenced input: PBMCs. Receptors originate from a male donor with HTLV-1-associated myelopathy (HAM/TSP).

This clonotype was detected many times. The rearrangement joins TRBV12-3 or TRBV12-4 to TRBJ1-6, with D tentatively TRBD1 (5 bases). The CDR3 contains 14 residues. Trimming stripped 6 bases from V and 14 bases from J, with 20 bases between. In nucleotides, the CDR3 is TGTGCCAGCAGACCCGACAGCGGGCTATTCACCCTCCACTTT. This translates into CASRPDSGLFTLHF.

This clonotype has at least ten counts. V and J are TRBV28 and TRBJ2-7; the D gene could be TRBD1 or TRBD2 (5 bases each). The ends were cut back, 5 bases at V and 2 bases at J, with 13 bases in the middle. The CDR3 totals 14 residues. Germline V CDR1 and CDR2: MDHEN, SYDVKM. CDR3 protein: CASSQSGRTYEQYF. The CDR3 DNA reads TGTGCCAGCAGTCAGTCGGGACGGACCTACGAGCAGTACTTC.

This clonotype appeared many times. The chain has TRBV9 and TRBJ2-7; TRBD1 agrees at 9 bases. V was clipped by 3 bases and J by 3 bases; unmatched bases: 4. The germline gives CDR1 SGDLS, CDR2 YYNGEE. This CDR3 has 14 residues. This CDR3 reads CASSAGQGDYEQYF. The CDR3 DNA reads TGTGCCAGCAGCGCGGGACAGGGAGACTACGAGCAGTACTTC.

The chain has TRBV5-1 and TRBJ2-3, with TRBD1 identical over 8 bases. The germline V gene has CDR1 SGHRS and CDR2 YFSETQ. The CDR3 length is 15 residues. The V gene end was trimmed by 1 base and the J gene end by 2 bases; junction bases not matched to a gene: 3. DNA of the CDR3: TGCGCCAGCAGCTTGAGGACAGGGATCACAGATACGCAGTATTTT. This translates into CASSLRTGITDTQYF.